This T cell receptor (beta chain) was recovered during a study of early T cells in non-severe SARS-CoV-2 infection (dated by TCRdb to the early 2020s). A note on the overall study: Bulk RNA from unsorted whole blood was used for TCR sequencing, so alpha and beta chains could not be paired. Results and caveats for the whole study, not just this receptor: VDJdb matching was skewed toward anti-spike CD8 responses and likely underestimated virus-specific expansions, missing private and CD4 specificities.

From the cysteine up to the phenylalanine, the CDR3 has a length of 15 residues. This entry keeps only the CDR3 DNA: 45 bases, framed from base 1. V is shortened by 4 bases, J by 3 bases, and the region joining them spans 16 bases. Reading the germline V gene (reference sequence) gives CDR1 SEHNR and CDR2 FQNEAQ. Library creation used 5' RACE. The run used a NextSeq 500. In the TCR library protocol, unique molecular identifiers were attached to individual cDNA molecules to correct for PCR bias and sequencing error. Both TCR alpha and beta chains were sequenced, and tight co-correlation was observed between alpha and beta sequence abundances in each sample. Processing in the source paper ran as follows. V gene, J gene and CDR3 annotation of TCR sequences was performed with Decombinator V4. Expanded TCRs were defined as changing significantly between any two time points under a Poisson model with p below 0.0001. TCR abundances were normalised to the total number of TCRs sequenced per sample and were expressed as counts per million. TRAV1-2 paired with TRAJ12, TRAJ20 or TRAJ33 defined MAIT TCRs, while TRAV10 paired with TRAJ18 defined iNKT TCRs. VDJdb, accessed 1 November 2021, was searched for CMV, EBV and SARS-CoV-2 annotated TCRs, excluding TCRs annotated for multiple antigens. The public reads were quality trimmed at Q25 with fastp and then assembled into clones with MiXCR by TCRdb, keeping productive beta chains. Identical CDR3 proteins give one entry, which carries the most common genes and DNA. TCRdb, not the original authors, processed these V and J calls. The sample records 80,000 to 100,000 distinct CDR3 sequences, approximately 11% of which are singletons. Of the sample, around 4.7% falls within the top ten clones.

In the case of this clonotype: Its target antigen remains unknown. One base away there is no much larger clone; base qualities are not given.

This was a case-control study nested in a cohort of healthcare workers in London, UK, who had nasopharyngeal swab PCR tests and blood samples taken every week. Healthcare workers were enrolled in the week of the UK lockdown, from 23 to 31 March 2020, and were followed every week for up to roughly 16 weeks. The sequence was obtained from an adult who was a healthcare worker with PCR-confirmed SARS-CoV-2 infection or an uninfected control (not recorded which). The receptor chain draws on TRBV7-9 and TRBJ2-7; TRBD2 is a weak D gene call, 6 bases matching. The material sequenced was whole blood, taken at baseline. The bases are TGTGCCAGCAGCTCGTCGGGGGATTCGATCTACGAGCAGTACTTC. Translated, it gives CASSSSGDSIYEQYF.